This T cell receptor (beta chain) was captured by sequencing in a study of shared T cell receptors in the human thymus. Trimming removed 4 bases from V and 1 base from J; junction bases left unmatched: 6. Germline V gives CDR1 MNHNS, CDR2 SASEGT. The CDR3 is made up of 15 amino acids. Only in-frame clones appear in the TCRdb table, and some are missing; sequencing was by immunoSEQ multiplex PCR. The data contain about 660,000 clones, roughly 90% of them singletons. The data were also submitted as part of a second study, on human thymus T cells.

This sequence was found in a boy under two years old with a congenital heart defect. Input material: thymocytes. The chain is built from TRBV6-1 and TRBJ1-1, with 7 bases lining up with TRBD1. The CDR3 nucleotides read TGTGCCAGCAGTGGTGGACAGGTCCGGAACACTGAAGCTTTCTTT. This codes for CASSGGQVRNTEAFF.